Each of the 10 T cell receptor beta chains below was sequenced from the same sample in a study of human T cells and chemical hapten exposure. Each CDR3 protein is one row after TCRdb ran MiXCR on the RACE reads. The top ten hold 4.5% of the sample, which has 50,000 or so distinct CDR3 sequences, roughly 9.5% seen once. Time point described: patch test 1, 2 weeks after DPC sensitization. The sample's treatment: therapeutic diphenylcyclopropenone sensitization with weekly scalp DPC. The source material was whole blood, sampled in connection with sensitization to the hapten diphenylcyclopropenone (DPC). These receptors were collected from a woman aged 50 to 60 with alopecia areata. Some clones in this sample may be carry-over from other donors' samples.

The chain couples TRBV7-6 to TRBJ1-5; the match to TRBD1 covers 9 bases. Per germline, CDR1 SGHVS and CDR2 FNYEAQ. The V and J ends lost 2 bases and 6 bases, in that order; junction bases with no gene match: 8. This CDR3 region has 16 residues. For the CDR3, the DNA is TGTGCCAGCAGCTTATTTGCGGGACAGGGAGTTCAGCCCCAGCATTTT. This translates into CASSLFAGQGVQPQHF.

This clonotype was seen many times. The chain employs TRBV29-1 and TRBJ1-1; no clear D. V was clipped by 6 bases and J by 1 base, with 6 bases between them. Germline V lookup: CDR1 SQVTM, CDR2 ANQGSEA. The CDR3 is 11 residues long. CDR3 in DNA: TGCAGCGTGTTGGAGAACACTGAAGCTTTCTTT. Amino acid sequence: CSVLENTEAFF. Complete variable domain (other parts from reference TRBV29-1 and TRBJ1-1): SAVISQKPSRDICQRGTSLTIQCQVDSQVTMMFWYRQQPGQSLTLIATANQGSEATYESGFVIDKFPISRPNLTFSTLTVSNMSPEDSSIYLCSVLENTEAFFGQGTRLTVV.

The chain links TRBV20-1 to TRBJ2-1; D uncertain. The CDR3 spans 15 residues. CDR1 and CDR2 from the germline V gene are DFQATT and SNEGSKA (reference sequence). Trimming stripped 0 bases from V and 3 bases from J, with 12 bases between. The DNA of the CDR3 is TGCAGTGCTAGAGAGGTCTCACTATTCTACAATGAGCAGTTCTTC. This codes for CSAREVSLFYNEQFF.

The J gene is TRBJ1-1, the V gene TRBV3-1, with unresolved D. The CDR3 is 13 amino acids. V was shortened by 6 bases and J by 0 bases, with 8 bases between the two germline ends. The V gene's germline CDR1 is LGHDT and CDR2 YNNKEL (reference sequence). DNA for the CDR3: TGTGCCAGCAGTCGGGAGATGAACACTGAAGCTTTCTTT. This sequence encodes CASSREMNTEAFF. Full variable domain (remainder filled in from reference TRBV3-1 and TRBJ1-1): DTAVSQTPKYLVTQMGNDKSIKCEQNLGHDTMYWYKQDSKKFLKIMFSYNNKELIINETVPNRFSPKSPDKAHLNLHINSLELGDSAVYFCASSREMNTEAFFGQGTRLTVV.

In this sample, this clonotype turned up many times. The CDR3 DNA follows: TGTGCCAGCACCGCCGCGGGGAATACGCAGTATTTT. This gives the protein CASTAAGNTQYF. The chain employs TRBV2 and TRBJ2-3; D perhaps matches TRBD2 (6 bases). Germline V CDR1 and CDR2: SNHLY, FYNNEI. The CDR3 length is 12 residues. V lost 7 bases, J lost 7 bases, and 12 bases lay in between.

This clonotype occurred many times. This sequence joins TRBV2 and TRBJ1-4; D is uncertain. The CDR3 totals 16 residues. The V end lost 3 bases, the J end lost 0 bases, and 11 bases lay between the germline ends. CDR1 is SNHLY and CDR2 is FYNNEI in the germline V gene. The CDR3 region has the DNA TGTGCCAGCAGTGACGGCTCTGCTGCAACTAATGAAAAACTGTTTTTT. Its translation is CASSDGSAATNEKLFF.

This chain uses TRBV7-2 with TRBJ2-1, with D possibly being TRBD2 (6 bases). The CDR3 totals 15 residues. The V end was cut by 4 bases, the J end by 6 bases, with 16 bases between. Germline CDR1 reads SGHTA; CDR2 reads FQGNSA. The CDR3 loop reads CASSSHRGGVNEQFF. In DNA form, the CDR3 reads TGTGCCAGCAGCTCCCACCGAGGCGGGGTCAATGAGCAGTTCTTC. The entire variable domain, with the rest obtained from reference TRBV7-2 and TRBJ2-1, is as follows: GAGVSQSPSNKVTEKGKDVELRCDPISGHTALYWYRQSLGQGLEFLIYFQGNSAPDKSGLPSDRFSAERTGGSVSTLTIQRTQQEDSAVYLCASSSHRGGVNEQFFGPGTRLTVL.

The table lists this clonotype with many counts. DNA of the CDR3: TGCGCCAGCAGCTTGAGCGGGTCAGGAAACCATCAGCCCCAGCATTTT. The encoded protein is CASSLSGSGNHQPQHF. The V call is TRBV5-1, the J call TRBJ1-5; no firm D call. There are 16 residues in the CDR3. Germline V gene sequence: CDR1 SGHRS, CDR2 YFSETQ. The V gene lost 1 base and the J gene lost 5 bases, with 16 bases spanning the gap.

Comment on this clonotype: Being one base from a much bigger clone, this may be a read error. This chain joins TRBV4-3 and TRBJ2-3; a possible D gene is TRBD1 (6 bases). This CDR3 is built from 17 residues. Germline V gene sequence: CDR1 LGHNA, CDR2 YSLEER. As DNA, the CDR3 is TGCGTCAGCAGCCAAGATCGCGTGGGGGCGCGCACAGATACGCAGTATTTT. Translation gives CVSSQDRVGARTDTQYF.

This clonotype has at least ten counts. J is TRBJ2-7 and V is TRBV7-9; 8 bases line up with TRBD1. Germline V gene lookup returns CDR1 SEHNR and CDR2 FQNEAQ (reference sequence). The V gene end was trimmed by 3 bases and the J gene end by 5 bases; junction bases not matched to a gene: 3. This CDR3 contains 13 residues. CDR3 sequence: CASSFGGQDEQYF. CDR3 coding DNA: TGTGCCAGCAGCTTCGGGGGACAGGACGAGCAGTACTTC.